This T cell receptor beta chain was captured in a study of neurological immune-mediated disorders. Study-wide background: The approximately 34 multiple sclerosis patients comprised around 30 relapsing-remitting and 3 secondary progressive cases.

Overall study findings and caveats: Phylogenetic grouping assigned the repertoires of 18 of 34 multiple sclerosis patients to a single cluster of related CDR3 sequences. This cluster may be a repertoire-level signature. Levels of TCR clonal expansion peaked in HTLV-1-associated myelopathy and reached their lowest in multiple sclerosis, under those of healthy controls.

Germline loops: CDR1 DFQATT, CDR2 SNEGSKA (reference sequence). Trimming stripped 6 bases from V and 0 bases from J, with 12 bases between. The CDR3 has 14 residues. One entry per CDR3 protein, called by TCRdb with MiXCR from the 5' RACE reads. This table has 50,000 to 70,000 distinct CDR3 sequences, roughly 4.3% appearing once. Worth noting for this clonotype: Its specificity is unknown.

Sequencing was done on a sample of PBMCs. The genes are TRBV20-1 and TRBJ2-1; D not resolved. This TCR derives from a young man with multiple sclerosis. The CDR3 loop reads CSAESASSYNEQFF. The CDR3 nucleotides are TGCAGTGCGGAGAGTGCCAGCTCCTACAATGAGCAGTTCTTC.